The 9 T cell receptor beta chains reported below all come from one sample, sequenced in a study of blood T cell repertoires in COVID-19. This table comes from immunoSEQ multiplex PCR, and its TCRdb copy is limited to in-frame clones, with some not included. The sample has approximately 220,000 clones, about 85% seen once. The sequencing sample was made of PBMCs or T cells enriched from blood (not recorded which). Receptors were obtained from a young woman who had recovered from COVID-19.

This sequence joins TRBV19 and TRBJ2-6, with unresolved D. CDR3 size: 15 residues. Per the germline V gene, CDR1 is LNHDA and CDR2 is SQIVND (reference sequence). The V end was cut by 7 bases, the J end by 0 bases, with 10 bases between. The CDR3 region has the DNA TGTGCCAGTACGGCAGGTCACTCTGGGGCCAACGTCCTGACTTTC. Amino acids: CASTAGHSGANVLTF.

This clone was seen only a few times. DNA for the CDR3: TGCGCCAGCAGCCAAGATGGACGGGGGTTCACCGGGGAGCTGTTTTTT. As protein: CASSQDGRGFTGELFF. The chain employs TRBV4-1 and TRBJ2-2, with D perhaps matching TRBD2 (6 bases). The CDR3 is 16 residues long. Trimming took off 0 bases at V and 4 bases at J, with 12 bases between the two ends. Germline CDR1 is MGHRA and CDR2 is YSYEKL.

This chain links TRBV3-1 (or the pseudogene TRBV3-2) with TRBJ1-5; 7 nucleotides agree with TRBD1. The CDR3 extends over 15 amino acids. Germline V CDR1 and CDR2: LGHDT, YNNKEL (reference sequence). V dropped 1 base and J dropped 3; count of bases not matched to a gene: 3. The DNA of the CDR3 is TGTGCCAGCAGCCAAGCGGACAGGCCCAATCAGCCCCAGCATTTT. Translated: CASSQADRPNQPQHF.

V is TRBV24-1 and J is TRBJ1-6, with a possible D match to TRBD1 (6 bases). CDR3 length: 13 residues. Per the germline V gene, CDR1 is KGHDR and CDR2 is SFDVKD. The ends were cut back, 6 bases at V and 12 bases at J, with 14 bases in the middle. The CDR3 bases are TGTGCCACCAGTCTCCAGGGGACGTTACCCCTCCACTTT. Translation: CATSLQGTLPLHF.

The chain joins TRBV7-9 to TRBJ2-7; 9 positions match TRBD1. The germline CDR1 and CDR2 sequences are SEHNR and FQNEAQ (reference sequence). There are 16 residues in the CDR3. The ends lost 5 bases at V and 5 bases at J; junction bases unmatched: 13. The CDR3 here is CASSPWIDRGLDEQYF. For the CDR3, the DNA is TGTGCCAGCAGCCCCTGGATTGACAGGGGGTTGGACGAGCAGTACTTC.

This chain joins TRBV4-1 and TRBJ2-1, with D possibly matching TRBD2 (6 bases). The CDR3 is made up of 14 amino acids. Trimming cost V 3 bases and J 6 bases, with 12 bases left between them. Germline V lookup: CDR1 MGHRA, CDR2 YSYEKL. In DNA, the CDR3 is TGCGCCAGCAGCCACCCCGGGACTTTCAATGAGCAGTTCTTC. Translated, it gives CASSHPGTFNEQFF.

The rearrangement links TRBV7-6 to TRBJ2-5; 8 nucleotides agree with TRBD2. V dropped 1 base and J dropped 4; count of bases not matched to a gene: 11. The germline CDR1 and CDR2 sequences are SGHVS and FNYEAQ. This CDR3 comprises 17 residues. The CDR3 bases are TGTGCCAGCAGCTTAGGTTCGACTAGCGAGTTTGGAGAGACCCAGTACTTC. Amino acids: CASSLGSTSEFGETQYF.

The chain links TRBV25-1 to TRBJ1-4; 8 nucleotides agree with TRBD1. The CDR3 extends over 18 amino acids. The germline gives CDR1 MGHDK, CDR2 SYGVNS. Trimming cost V 4 bases and J 7 bases; bases outside gene matches: 17. The CDR3 bases are TGTGCCAGCAGTGTCTCTCAGGGGGCGCGGTCCCTATTTGAAAAACTGTTTTTT. Amino acid sequence: CASSVSQGARSLFEKLFF.

The table lists this clone with a count of one. This chain connects TRBV18 to TRBJ2-1, with TRBD2 matching 8 bases. This CDR3 has 15 residues. Germline V gene lookup returns CDR1 KGHSH and CDR2 LQKENI. Trimming removed 3 bases from V and 5 bases from J; junction bases left unmatched: 6. CDR3 residues: CASSPGLARNNEQFF. CDR3 coding DNA: TGTGCCAGCTCACCTGGACTAGCTCGCAACAATGAGCAGTTCTTC.